Listed below are T cell receptor beta chains from one sample, sequenced in a study of shared T cell receptors in the human thymus. The method was immunoSEQ multiplex PCR; TCRdb's version includes in-frame clones alone and lacks a portion of them. The sample shows about 660,000 clones, more than 70% of them seen only once. This sample also belongs to another study, concerning human thymus T cells.

The specimen was thymocytes. These receptors were taken from a boy in the first two years of life with a congenital heart defect. Both conserved end residues are part of each CDR3.

J gene	V gene	CDR3 protein
TRBJ1-6	TRBV4-3	CASGTGSSYNSPLHF
TRBJ1-2	TRBV5-8	CASSFRDLYGYTF
TRBJ2-3	TRBV6-1	CASSEYLPDTQYF
TRBJ2-7	TRBV6-6	CASRTSGGDIYEQYF
TRBJ2-2	TRBV6-5	CASSPRNTGELFF
TRBJ1-2	TRBV4-1	CASSQEIGQGADYGYTF
TRBJ2-5	TRBV19	CASSISGGPQETQYF
TRBJ2-1	TRBV4-3	CASSHRLSSYNEQFF
TRBJ2-7	TRBV7-9	CASSLGQDSGLYEQYF
TRBJ1-1	TRBV14	CASSQGGRKNTEAFF
TRBJ2-7	TRBV6-1	CASSGPWGQGSYEQYF
TRBJ2-2	TRBV28	CAITPGVGTGELFF
TRBJ1-2	TRBV19	CASSWREQEYGYTF
TRBJ2-7	TRBV4-3	CASSQTGATHEQYF
TRBJ2-7	TRBV6-6	CASSPLTGGYEQYF
TRBJ1-3	TRBV4-3	CASSQLMTGGNLSGNTIYF
TRBJ2-7	TRBV4-1	CASSQEQGEQYF
TRBJ2-1	TRBV9	CASSVARGQGAPSSYNEQFF
TRBJ1-1	TRBV7-3	CASSLTGSQNTEAFF
TRBJ2-1	TRBV6-6	CASSPQGGNYNEQFF
TRBJ1-1	TRBV5-1	CASSLAYGVNTEAFF
TRBJ2-7	TRBV28	CASSLGPGFRTSVYEQYF
TRBJ2-2	TRBV6-1	CASDGTGENTGELFF
TRBJ2-2	TRBV4-2	CASSPWEVPVANTGELFF
TRBJ2-2	TRBV2	CASSDRGENTGELFF
TRBJ2-1	TRBV29-1	CSVALAGVVYNEQFF
TRBJ2-3	TRBV13	CASSQRVDLRADTQYF
TRBJ2-5	TRBV5-1	CASSLGQGKETQYF
TRBJ2-2	TRBV9	CASSVSRGGPTGELFF
TRBJ2-2	TRBV7-3	CASSSPLNTGELFF
TRBJ2-1	TRBV15	CATSTLTSGRPIYPSYNEQFF
TRBJ2-7	TRBV5-4	CASSRPGSHEQYF
TRBJ2-7	TRBV6-5	CASSYQPGQGTYEQYF
TRBJ2-7	TRBV14	CASSQHRDRGGEQYF
TRBJ2-3	TRBV5-1	CASSTIVSGNTDTQYF
TRBJ2-1	TRBV28	CASSWEPQGGNEQFF
TRBJ1-6	TRBV5-1	CASSLRGQGARSYNSPLHF
TRBJ2-7	TRBV7-9	CASSLSQGDREPYEQYF
TRBJ1-1	TRBV5-1	CASSPGQGPNTEAFF
TRBJ1-5	TRBV5-6	CASSYHAGDRQPQHF
TRBJ1-5	TRBV10-3	CAISTTGLSNQPQHF
TRBJ2-3	TRBV9	CASSGVRTSGGTDTQYF
TRBJ1-4	TRBV28	CASSFPQGAKEKLFF
TRBJ1-1	TRBV2	CAINLFGTGRTEAFF
TRBJ1-1	TRBV30	CAWTPGQGRTEAFF
TRBJ1-6	TRBV7-9	CASNYFPGPLHF
TRBJ1-2	TRBV28	CASTGGPRGYGYTF
TRBJ2-1	TRBV2	CASSAAPTSGSHNEQFF
TRBJ1-1	TRBV6-5	CASSYSEGRRNTEAFF
TRBJ1-2	TRBV28	CASRDGGRGGGYTF
TRBJ1-1	TRBV7-8	CASSRESGGTEAFF
TRBJ2-6	TRBV7-9	CASSLPPGPSSGANVLTF
TRBJ2-5	TRBV28	CASSFRLAGASGTQYF